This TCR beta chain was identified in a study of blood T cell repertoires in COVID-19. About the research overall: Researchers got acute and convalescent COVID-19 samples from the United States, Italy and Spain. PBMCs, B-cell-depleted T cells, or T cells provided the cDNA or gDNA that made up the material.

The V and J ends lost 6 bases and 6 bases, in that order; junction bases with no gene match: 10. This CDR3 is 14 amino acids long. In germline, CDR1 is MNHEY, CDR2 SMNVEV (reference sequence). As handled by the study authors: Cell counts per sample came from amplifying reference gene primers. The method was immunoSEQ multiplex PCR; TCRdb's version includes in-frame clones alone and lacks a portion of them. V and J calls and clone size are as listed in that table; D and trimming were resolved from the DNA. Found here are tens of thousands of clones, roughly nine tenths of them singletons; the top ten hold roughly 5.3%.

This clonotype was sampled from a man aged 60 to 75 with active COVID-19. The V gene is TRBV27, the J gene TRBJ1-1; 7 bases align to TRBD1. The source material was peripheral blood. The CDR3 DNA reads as TGTGCCAGCAGCCCAGACAGGGTCAAGGCTGAAGCTTTCTTT. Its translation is CASSPDRVKAEAFF.